This T cell receptor (beta chain) was recorded in a study of blood T cell repertoires in COVID-19. The overall study: Nucleic acid was either cDNA or gDNA, and it came from T cells, B-cell-depleted T cells, or PBMCs.

Enrolled during active infection, Seattle patients were then followed longitudinally. This clone was counted a single time. V shed 1 base and J shed 5 bases, with 11 bases lying between them. The CDR3 is 14 amino acids. Germline values: CDR1 SEHNR, CDR2 FQNEAQ (reference sequence). As processed by the authors: Nucleated cell counts were estimated from reference gene primer amplification. Only in-frame clones appear in the TCRdb table, and some are missing; sequencing was by immunoSEQ multiplex PCR. Clone size and the V and J calls come from that table; the DNA yielded D and trimming. The profile covers about 64,000 clones, with roughly 85% appearing a single time and 43% taken by the ten largest.

The TCR originated in a woman aged 55-70 years with COVID-19, enrolled during active disease. This chain uses TRBV7-9 with TRBJ2-5, with D perhaps matching TRBD1 (5 bases). The sequenced sample consisted of peripheral blood. CDR3 coding DNA: TGTGCCAGCAGCTTAGGTGCAGGGATGGAGACCCAGTACTTC. Its protein is CASSLGAGMETQYF.